This T cell receptor (beta chain) originates from a study of blood T cell repertoires in COVID-19. In the study overall: The United States, Italy and Spain were the sources of the acute and convalescent COVID-19 samples. PBMCs, B-cell-depleted T cells, or T cells were the source of the cDNA or gDNA that made up the material.

As originally analysed: Amplification from reference gene primers served as the basis for estimated nucleated cell counts. Data came from immunoSEQ multiplex PCR; TCRdb stores just in-frame clones and leaves some out. That table is the source of V, J and clone size, and D and trimming were worked out from the DNA. This sample carries about 170,000 clones, approximately 84% of them seen once, and the ten largest clones take 7.5% to 8%. The V segment lost 4 bases and the J segment 8 bases; nucleotides outside the gene matches: 13. Germline V gene sequence: CDR1 ENHRY, CDR2 SYGVKD. This CDR3 has 17 amino acids.

The receptor comes from a man aged 35-49 years who had recovered from COVID-19. V usage is TRBV10-3 and J usage is TRBJ2-1, with 11 positions matching TRBD2. Sequencing was performed on peripheral blood. CDR3 nucleotides: TGTGCCATCAGTGGGGACGCCGGGACTAGCGGAGGGGATGAGCAGTTCTTC. It codes for CAISGDAGTSGGDEQFF.